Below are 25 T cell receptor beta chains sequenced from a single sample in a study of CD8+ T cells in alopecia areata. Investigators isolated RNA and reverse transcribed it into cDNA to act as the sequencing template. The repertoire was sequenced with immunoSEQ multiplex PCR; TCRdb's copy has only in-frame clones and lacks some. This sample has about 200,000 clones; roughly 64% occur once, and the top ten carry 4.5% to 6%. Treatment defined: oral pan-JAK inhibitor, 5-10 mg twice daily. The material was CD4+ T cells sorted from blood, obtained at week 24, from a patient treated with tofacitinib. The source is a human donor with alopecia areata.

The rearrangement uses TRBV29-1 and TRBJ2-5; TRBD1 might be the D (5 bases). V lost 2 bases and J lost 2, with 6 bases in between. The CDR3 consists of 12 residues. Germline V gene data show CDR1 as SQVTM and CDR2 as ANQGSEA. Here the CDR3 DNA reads TGCAGCGTTGAATCAGGGCAAGAGACCCAGTACTTC. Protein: CSVESGQETQYF.

The CDR3: CASSSTTAGGSYNEQFF. DNA for the CDR3: TGTGCCAGCAGTTCGACTACGGCGGGGGGTTCCTACAATGAGCAGTTCTTC. The chain links TRBV5-6 to TRBJ2-1; 8 nucleotides line up with TRBD2. Germline values: CDR1 SGHDT, CDR2 YYEEEE. This CDR3 contains 17 residues. Trimming at V came to 5 bases and at J to 1 base, leaving 11 bases not matched to a gene.

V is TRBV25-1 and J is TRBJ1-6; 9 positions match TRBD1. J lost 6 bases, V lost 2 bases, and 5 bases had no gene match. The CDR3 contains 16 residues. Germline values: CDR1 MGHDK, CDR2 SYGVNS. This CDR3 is CASSERATGGNSPLHF. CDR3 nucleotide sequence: TGTGCCAGCAGTGAACGCGCGACAGGGGGTAATTCACCCCTCCACTTT. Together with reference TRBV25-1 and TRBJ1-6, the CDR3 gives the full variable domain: EADIYQTPRYLVIGTGKKITLECSQTMGHDKMYWYQQDPGMELHLIHYSYGVNSTEKGDLSSESTVSRIRTEHFPLTLESARPSHTSQYLCASSERATGGNSPLHFGNGTRLTVT.

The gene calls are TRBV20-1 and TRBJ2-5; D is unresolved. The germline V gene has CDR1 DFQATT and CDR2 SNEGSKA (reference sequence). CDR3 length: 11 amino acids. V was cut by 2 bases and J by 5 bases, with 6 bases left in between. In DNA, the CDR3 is TGCAGTGCTAGATTCGCGGAGACCCAGTACTTC. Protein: CSARFAETQYF.

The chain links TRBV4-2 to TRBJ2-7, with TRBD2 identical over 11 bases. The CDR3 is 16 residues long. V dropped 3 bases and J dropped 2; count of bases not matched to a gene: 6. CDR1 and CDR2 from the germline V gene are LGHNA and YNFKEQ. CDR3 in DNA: TGTGCCAGCAGCCACGCCCTTAGCGGGGGGGCCTACGAGCAGTACTTC. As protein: CASSHALSGGAYEQYF.

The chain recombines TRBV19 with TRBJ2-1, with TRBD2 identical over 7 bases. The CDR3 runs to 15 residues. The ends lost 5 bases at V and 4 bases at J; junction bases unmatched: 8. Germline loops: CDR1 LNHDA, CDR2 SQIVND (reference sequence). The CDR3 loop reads CASSFGRTRYNEQFF. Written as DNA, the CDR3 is TGTGCCAGTAGTTTTGGGCGGACTAGGTACAATGAGCAGTTCTTC.

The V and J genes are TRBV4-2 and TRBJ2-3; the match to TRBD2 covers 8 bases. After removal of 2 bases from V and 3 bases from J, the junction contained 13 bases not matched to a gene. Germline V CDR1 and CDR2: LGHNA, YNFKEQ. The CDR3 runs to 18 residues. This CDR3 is CASSQTLLVAGNTDTQYF. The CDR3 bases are TGTGCCAGCAGCCAAACTCTTCTCGTAGCGGGGAATACAGATACGCAGTATTTT.

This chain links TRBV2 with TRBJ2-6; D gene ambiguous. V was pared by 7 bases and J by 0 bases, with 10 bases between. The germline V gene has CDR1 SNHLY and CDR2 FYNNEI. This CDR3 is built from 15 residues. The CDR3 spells CASKGSSSGANVLTF. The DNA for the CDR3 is TGTGCCAGCAAGGGCAGTAGCTCTGGGGCCAACGTCCTGACTTTC.

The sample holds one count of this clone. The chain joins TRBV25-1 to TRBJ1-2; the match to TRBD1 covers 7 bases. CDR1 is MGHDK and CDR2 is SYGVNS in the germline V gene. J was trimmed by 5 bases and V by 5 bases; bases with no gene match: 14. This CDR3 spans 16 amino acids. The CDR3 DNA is TGTGCCAGCAGTCCCCGAACAGGGGATGGGAATTATGGCTACACCTTC. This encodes CASSPRTGDGNYGYTF.

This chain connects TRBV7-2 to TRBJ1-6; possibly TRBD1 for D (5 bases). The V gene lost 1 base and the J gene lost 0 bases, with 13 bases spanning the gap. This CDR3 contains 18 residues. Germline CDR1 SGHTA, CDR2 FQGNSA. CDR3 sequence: CASSLEIPGRSYNSPLHF. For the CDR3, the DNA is TGTGCCAGCAGCTTAGAAATTCCAGGGCGCTCCTATAATTCACCCCTCCACTTT. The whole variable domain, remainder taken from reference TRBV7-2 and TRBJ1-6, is GAGVSQSPSNKVTEKGKDVELRCDPISGHTALYWYRQSLGQGLEFLIYFQGNSAPDKSGLPSDRFSAERTGGSVSTLTIQRTQQEDSAVYLCASSLEIPGRSYNSPLHFGNGTRLTVT.

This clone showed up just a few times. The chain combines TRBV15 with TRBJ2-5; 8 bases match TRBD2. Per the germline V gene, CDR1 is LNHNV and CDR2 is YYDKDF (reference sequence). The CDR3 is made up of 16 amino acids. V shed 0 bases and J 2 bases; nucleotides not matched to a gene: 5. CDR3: CATSRDRREGQETQYF. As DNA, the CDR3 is TGTGCCACCAGCAGAGATCGTCGGGAGGGACAAGAGACCCAGTACTTC.

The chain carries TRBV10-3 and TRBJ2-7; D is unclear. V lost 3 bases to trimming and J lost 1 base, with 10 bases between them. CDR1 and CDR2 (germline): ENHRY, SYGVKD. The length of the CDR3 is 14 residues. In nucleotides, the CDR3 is TGTGCCATCAGTGATTTGGGCAAATCCTACGAGCAGTACTTC. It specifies CAISDLGKSYEQYF.

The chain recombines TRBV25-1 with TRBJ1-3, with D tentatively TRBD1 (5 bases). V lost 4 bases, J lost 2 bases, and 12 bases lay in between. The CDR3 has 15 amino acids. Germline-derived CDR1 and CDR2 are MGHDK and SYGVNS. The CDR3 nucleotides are TGTGCCAGCAGTGTAAGGGGTCTCACTGGAAACACCATATATTTT. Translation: CASSVRGLTGNTIYF.

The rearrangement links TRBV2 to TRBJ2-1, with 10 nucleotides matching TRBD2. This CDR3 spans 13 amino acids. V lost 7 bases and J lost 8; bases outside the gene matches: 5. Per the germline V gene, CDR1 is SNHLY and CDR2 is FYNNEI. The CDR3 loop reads CASTSGGAYEQFF. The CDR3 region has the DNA TGTGCCAGCACCAGCGGGGGGGCGTATGAGCAGTTCTTC.

The chain's CDR3 is CASSLAGGRRGYTF. In nucleotides, the CDR3 is TGTGCCAGCAGCTTGGCCGGGGGGAGGCGCGGCTACACCTTC. The chain links TRBV5-6 to TRBJ1-2, with a tentative D call TRBD1 (5 bases). With 0 bases removed from V and 8 bases from J, the gap between germline ends came to 14 bases. From germline, CDR1 is SGHDT and CDR2 YYEEEE. This CDR3 comprises 14 residues.

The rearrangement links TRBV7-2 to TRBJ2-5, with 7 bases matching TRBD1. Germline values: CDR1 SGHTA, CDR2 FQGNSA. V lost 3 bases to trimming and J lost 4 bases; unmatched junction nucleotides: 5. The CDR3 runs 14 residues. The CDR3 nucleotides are TGTGCCAGCAGCTTGTCGGCAGGGGGAGAGACCCAGTACTTC. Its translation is CASSLSAGGETQYF. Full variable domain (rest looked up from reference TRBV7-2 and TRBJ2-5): GAGVSQSPSNKVTEKGKDVELRCDPISGHTALYWYRQSLGQGLEFLIYFQGNSAPDKSGLPSDRFSAERTGGSVSTLTIQRTQQEDSAVYLCASSLSAGGETQYFGPGTRLLVL.

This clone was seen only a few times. The CDR3 region is CASSNRQGQETQYF. CDR3 bases: TGTGCCAGCAGTAATAGGCAGGGACAAGAGACCCAGTACTTC. The V call is TRBV6-6, the J call TRBJ2-5; D might be TRBD1 (5 bases). V was cut by 5 bases and J by 2 bases, with 12 bases left in between. The CDR3 loop spans 14 amino acids. Germline CDR1 reads MNHNY; CDR2 reads SVGAGI (reference sequence).

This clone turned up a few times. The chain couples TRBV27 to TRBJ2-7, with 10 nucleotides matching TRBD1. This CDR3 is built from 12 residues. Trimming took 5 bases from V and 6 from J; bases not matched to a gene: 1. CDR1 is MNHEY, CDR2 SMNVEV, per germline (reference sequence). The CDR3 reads CASSGTGAEQYF. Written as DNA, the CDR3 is TGTGCCAGCAGTGGGACAGGGGCCGAGCAGTACTTC.

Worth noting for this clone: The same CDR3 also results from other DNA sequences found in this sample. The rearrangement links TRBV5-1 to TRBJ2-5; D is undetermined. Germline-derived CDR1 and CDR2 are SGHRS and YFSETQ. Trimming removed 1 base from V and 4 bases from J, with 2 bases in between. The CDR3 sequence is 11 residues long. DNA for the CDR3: TGCGCCAGCAGCTTGTTAGAGACCCAGTACTTC. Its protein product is CASSLLETQYF.

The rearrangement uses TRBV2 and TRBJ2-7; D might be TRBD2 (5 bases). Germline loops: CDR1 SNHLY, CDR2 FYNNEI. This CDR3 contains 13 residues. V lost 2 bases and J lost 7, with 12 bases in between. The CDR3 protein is CASSEMRAEEQYF. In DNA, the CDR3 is TGTGCCAGCAGTGAAATGCGGGCGGAGGAGCAGTACTTC.

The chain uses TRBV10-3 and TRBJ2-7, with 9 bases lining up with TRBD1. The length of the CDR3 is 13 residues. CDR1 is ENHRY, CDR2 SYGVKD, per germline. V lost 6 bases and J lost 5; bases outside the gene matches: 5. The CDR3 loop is CAISSGQGNEQYF. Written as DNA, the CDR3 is TGTGCCATCAGCTCGGGACAGGGCAACGAGCAGTACTTC.

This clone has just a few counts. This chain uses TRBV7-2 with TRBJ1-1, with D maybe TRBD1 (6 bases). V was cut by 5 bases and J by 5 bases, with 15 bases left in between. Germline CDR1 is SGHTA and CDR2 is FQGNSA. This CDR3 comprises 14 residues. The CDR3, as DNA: TGTGCCAGCAGCACCCTACAGGGAGTGACTGAAGCTTTCTTT. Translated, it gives CASSTLQGVTEAFF.

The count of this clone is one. CDR3 amino acids: CASSPYRDIQYF. CDR3 coding DNA: TGTGCCAGCAGCCCTTACAGGGACATTCAGTACTTC. V and J are TRBV11-2 and TRBJ2-4, with TRBD1 as a possible D gene (6 bases). The CDR3 runs to 12 residues. The germline V and J ends were trimmed by 5 bases and 8 bases, with 10 bases remaining between them. Germline V CDR1 and CDR2: SGHAT, FQNNGV.

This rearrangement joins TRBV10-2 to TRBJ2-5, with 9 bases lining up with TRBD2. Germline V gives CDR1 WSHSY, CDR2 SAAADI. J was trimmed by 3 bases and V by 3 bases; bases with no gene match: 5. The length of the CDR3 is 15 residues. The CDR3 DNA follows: TGCGCCAGCAGTGACCGGCGGGGGGGCAAAGAGACCCAGTACTTC. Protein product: CASSDRRGGKETQYF.

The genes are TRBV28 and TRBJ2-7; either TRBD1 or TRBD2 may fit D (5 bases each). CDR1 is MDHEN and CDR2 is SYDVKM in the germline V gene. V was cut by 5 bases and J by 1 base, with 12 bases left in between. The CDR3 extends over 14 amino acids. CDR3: CASSPGRRSYEQYF. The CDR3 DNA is TGTGCCAGCAGTCCGGGACGGAGATCCTACGAGCAGTACTTC.